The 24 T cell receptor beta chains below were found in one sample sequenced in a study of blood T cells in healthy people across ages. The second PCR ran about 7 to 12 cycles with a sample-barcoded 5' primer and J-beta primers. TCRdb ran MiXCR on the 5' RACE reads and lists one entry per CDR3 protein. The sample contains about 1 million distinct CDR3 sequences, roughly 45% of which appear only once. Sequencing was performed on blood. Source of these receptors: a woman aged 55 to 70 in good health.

This chain's CDR3 is CASSDARSNYGYTF. The CDR3 region has the DNA TGTGCCAGCAGTGACGCCAGGAGTAACTATGGCTACACCTTC. The chain employs TRBV6-5 and TRBJ1-2; D unresolved. V gave up 5 bases and J gave up 1 base, with 11 bases separating them. The germline V gene encodes CDR1 MNHEY and CDR2 SVGAGI. The CDR3 consists of 14 residues.

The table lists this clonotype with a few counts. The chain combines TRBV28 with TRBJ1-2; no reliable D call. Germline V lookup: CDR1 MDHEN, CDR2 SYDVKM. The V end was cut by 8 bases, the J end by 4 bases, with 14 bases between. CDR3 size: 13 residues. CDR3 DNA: TGTGCCAGCTCCGACCAGGCCTTCTATGGCTACACCTTC. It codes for CASSDQAFYGYTF.

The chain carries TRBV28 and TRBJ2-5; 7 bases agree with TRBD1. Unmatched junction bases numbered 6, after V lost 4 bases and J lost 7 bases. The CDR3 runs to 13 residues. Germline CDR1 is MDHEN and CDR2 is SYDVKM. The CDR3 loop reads CASSSPGQRTQYF. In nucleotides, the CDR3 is TGTGCCAGCAGTTCACCGGGACAGAGGACCCAGTACTTC.

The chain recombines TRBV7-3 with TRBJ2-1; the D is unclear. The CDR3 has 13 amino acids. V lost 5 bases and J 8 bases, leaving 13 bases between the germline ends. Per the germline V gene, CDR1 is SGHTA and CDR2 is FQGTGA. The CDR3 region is CASSPQAPDEQFF. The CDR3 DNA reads TGTGCCAGCAGCCCCCAGGCCCCCGATGAGCAGTTCTTC.

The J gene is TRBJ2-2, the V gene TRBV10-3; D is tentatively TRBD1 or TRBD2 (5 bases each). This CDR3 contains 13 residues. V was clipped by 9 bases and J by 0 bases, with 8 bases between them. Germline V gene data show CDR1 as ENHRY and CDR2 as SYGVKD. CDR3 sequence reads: CAMGTANTGELFF. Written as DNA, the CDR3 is TGTGCCATGGGGACGGCGAACACCGGGGAGCTGTTTTTT.

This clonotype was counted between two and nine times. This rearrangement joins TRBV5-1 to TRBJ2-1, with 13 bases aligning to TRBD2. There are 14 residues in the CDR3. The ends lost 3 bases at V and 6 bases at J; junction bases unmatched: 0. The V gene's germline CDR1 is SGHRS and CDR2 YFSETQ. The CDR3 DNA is TGCGCCAGCAGCTGGACTAGCGGGGGCAATGAGCAGTTCTTC. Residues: CASSWTSGGNEQFF.

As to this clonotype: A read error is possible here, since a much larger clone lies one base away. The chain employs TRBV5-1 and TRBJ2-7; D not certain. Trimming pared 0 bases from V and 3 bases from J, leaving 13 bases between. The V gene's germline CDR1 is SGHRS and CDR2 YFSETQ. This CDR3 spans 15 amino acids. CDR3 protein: CASSLEANGFYEQYF. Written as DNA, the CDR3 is TGCGCCAGCAGCTTGGAGGCTAACGGTTTCTACGAGCAGTACTTC. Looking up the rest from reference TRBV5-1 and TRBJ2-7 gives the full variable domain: KAGVTQTPRYLIKTRGQQVTLSCSPISGHRSVSWYQQTPGQGLQFLFEYFSETQRNKGNFPGRFSGRQFSNSRSEMNVSTLELGDSALYLCASSLEANGFYEQYFGPGTRLTVT.

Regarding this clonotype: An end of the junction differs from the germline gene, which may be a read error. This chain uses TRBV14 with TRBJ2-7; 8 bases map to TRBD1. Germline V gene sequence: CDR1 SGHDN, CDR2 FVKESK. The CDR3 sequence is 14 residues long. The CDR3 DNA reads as TGTGCCAGCAGCCAAGCCGTGACAGGGGCCGAGCAGTACTTT. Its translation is CASSQAVTGAEQYF.

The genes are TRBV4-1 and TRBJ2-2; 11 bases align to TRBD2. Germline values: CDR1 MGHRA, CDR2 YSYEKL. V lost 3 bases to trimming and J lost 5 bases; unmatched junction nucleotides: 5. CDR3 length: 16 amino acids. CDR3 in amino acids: CASSQGLADGTGELFF. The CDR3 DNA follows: TGCGCCAGCAGCCAGGGACTAGCGGATGGTACCGGGGAGCTGTTTTTT.

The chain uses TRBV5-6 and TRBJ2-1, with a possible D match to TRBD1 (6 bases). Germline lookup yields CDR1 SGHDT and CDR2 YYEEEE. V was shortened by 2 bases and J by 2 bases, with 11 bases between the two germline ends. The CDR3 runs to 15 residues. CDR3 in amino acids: CASSFRQDPYNEQFF. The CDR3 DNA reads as TGTGCCAGCAGCTTTAGACAGGACCCCTACAATGAGCAGTTCTTC.

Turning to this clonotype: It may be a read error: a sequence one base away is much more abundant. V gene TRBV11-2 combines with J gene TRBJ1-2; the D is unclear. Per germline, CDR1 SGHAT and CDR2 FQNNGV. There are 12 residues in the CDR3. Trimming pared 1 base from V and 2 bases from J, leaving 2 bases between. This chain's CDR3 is CASSLVNYGYTF. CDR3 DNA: TGTGCCAGCAGCTTAGTCAACTATGGCTACACCTTC.

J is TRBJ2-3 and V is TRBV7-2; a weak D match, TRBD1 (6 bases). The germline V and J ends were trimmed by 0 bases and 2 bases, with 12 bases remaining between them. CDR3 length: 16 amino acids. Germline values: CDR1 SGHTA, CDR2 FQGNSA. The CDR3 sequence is CASSLATGSSTDTQYF. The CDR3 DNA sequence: TGTGCCAGCAGCTTAGCTACAGGGAGTTCCACAGATACGCAGTATTTT.

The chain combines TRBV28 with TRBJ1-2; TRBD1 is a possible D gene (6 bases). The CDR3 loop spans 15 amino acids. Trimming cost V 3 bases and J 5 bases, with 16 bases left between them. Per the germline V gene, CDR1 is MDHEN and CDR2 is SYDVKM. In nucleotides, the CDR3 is TGTGCCAGCAGTTTCGACAGGTCGTTCTCTTATGGCTACACCTTC. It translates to CASSFDRSFSYGYTF.

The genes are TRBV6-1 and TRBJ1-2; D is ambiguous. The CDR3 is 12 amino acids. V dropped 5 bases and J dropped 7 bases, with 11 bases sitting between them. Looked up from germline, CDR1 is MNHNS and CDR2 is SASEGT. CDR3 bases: TGTGCCAGCAGTCCGTACACGGGTGGCTACACCTTC. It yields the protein CASSPYTGGYTF.

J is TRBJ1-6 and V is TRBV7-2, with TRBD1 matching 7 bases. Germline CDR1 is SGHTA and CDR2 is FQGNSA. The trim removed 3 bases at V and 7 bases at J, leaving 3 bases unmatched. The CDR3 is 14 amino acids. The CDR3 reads CASSFPGGNSPLHF. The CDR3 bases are TGTGCCAGCAGCTTTCCAGGGGGGAATTCACCCCTCCACTTT.

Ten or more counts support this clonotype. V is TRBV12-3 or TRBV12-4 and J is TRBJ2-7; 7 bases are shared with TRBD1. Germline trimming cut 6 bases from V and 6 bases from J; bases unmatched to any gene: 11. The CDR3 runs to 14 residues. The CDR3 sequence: CASRPEGDRLEQYF. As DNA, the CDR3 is TGTGCCAGCAGGCCAGAGGGGGACAGACTCGAGCAGTACTTC.

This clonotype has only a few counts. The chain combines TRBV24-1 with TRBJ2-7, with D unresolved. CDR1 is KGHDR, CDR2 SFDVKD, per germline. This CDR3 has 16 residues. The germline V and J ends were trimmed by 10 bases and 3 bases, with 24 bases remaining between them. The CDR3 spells CATARSVTTTGYEQYF. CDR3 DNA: TGTGCCACTGCAAGGTCTGTAACAACGACGGGCTACGAGCAGTACTTC.

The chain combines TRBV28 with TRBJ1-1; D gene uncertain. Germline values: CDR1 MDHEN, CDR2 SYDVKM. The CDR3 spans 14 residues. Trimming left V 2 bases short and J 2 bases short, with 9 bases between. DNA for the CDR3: TGTGCCAGCAGTTTAGCCAGATATAACACTGAAGCTTTCTTT. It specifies CASSLARYNTEAFF.

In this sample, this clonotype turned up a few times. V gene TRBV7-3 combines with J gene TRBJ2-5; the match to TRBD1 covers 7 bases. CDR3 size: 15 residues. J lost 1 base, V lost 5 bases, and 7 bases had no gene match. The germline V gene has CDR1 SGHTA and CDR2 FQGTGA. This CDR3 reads CASSEQGIPQETQYF. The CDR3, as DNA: TGTGCCAGCAGCGAACAGGGGATTCCCCAAGAGACCCAGTACTTC. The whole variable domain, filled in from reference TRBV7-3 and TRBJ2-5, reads GAGVSQTPSNKVTEKGKYVELRCDPISGHTALYWYRQSLGQGPEFLIYFQGTGAADDSGLPNDRFFAVRPEGSVSTLKIQRTERGDSAVYLCASSEQGIPQETQYFGPGTRLLVL.

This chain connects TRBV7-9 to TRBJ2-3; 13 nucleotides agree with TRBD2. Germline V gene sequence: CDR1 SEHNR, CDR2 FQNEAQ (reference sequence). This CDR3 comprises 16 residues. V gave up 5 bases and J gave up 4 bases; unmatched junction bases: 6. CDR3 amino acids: CASSPGGLAGADTQYF. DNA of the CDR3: TGTGCCAGCAGCCCAGGAGGACTAGCGGGGGCAGATACGCAGTATTTT.

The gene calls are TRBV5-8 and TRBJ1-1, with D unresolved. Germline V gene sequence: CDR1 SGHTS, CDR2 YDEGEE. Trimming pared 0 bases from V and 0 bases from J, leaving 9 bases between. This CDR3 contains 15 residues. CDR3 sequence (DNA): TGTGCCAGCAGCTTGGGGGCCAGATTGAACACTGAAGCTTTCTTT. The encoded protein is CASSLGARLNTEAFF.

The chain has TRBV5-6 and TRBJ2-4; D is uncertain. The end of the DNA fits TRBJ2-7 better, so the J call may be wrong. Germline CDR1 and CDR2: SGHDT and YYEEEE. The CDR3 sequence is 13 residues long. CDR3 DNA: TGTGCCAGCAGCTGGTTAGCTTCTCGCGAGCAGTACTTC. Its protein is CASSWLASREQYF.

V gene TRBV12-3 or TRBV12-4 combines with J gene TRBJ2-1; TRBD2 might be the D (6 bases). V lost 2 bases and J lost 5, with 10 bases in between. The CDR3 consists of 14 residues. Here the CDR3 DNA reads TGTGCCAGCAGTTTACATTTAGCGGACAATGAGCAGTTCTTC. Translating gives CASSLHLADNEQFF.

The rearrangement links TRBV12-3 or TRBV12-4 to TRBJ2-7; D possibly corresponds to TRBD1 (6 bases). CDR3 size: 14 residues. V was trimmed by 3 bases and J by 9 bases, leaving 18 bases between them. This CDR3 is CASSLDTAGDGQYF. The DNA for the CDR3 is TGTGCCAGCAGTTTGGATACGGCAGGGGATGGGCAGTACTTC.